Listed here are 21 T cell receptor beta chains from one sample, sequenced in a study of T-cell memory formation after mild COVID-19. TCRdb called the 5' RACE reads again in MiXCR, with one record for every CDR3 protein. This sample yields just over 400,000 distinct CDR3 sequences, of which more than 20% are seen a single time; under 15% belongs to the top ten. The sample was PBMCs or a T cell subset sorted from them (not recorded which). The receptor set was obtained from an adult woman who had mild COVID-19 (a few samples of this study predate the infection). Cell type and time point are not known.

The V and J genes are TRBV28 and TRBJ1-2; 7 bases fit TRBD1. The CDR3 extends over 12 amino acids. In germline, CDR1 is MDHEN, CDR2 SYDVKM. The V segment lost 6 bases and the J segment 8 bases; nucleotides outside the gene matches: 6. The CDR3 loop reads CASSSGTVGYTF. CDR3 DNA sequence: TGTGCCAGCAGCTCCGGGACAGTAGGCTACACCTTC.

This clonotype was counted only a few times. This sequence joins TRBV24-1 and TRBJ1-1, with D tentatively TRBD1 (5 bases). The V end lost 0 bases, the J end lost 6 bases, and 10 bases lay between the germline ends. The CDR3 covers 14 residues. The germline V gene encodes CDR1 KGHDR and CDR2 SFDVKD. The CDR3 loop reads CATSDLSGFAEAFF. The CDR3 nucleotides read TGTGCCACCAGTGATTTGTCAGGGTTCGCTGAAGCTTTCTTT.

The chain recombines TRBV29-1 with TRBJ1-1, with D unresolved. Germline CDR1 and CDR2: SQVTM and ANQGSEA. Trimming removed 4 bases from V and 1 base from J, with 4 bases in between. There are 11 residues in the CDR3. The CDR3 nucleotides are TGCAGCGTTGCGGAGAACACTGAAGCTTTCTTT. Protein: CSVAENTEAFF.

V usage is TRBV6-5 and J usage is TRBJ2-5; possible D gene TRBD1, 5 bases. V shed 0 bases and J shed 5 bases, with 10 bases lying between them. The CDR3 has 14 amino acids. CDR1 and CDR2 (germline): MNHEY, SVGAGI. CDR3 in DNA: TGTGCCAGCAGTTACTCGGTGGCAGGGGAGACCCAGTACTTC. It specifies CASSYSVAGETQYF.

This clonotype has more than one count but fewer than ten. The chain couples TRBV5-6 to TRBJ1-1; D gene unclear. The CDR3 extends over 14 amino acids. The germline V and J ends were trimmed by 1 base and 5 bases, with 12 bases remaining between them. Germline CDR1 and CDR2: SGHDT and YYEEEE. CDR3 sequence reads: CASSLFEAKTEAFF. The CDR3 bases are TGTGCCAGCAGCTTGTTTGAGGCGAAAACTGAAGCTTTCTTT.

This clonotype came up a few times. J is TRBJ1-2 and V is TRBV3-1; D call uncertain. The CDR3 has 15 amino acids. Germline values: CDR1 LGHDT, CDR2 YNNKEL (reference sequence). V was clipped by 4 bases and J by 1 base, with 13 bases between them. The CDR3 DNA reads TGTGCCAGCAGCCTTACTTGGAACGGTAACTATGGCTACACCTTC. Protein: CASSLTWNGNYGYTF.

This clonotype was found a few times. The chain has TRBV24-1 and TRBJ2-1, with 9 nucleotides matching TRBD1. This CDR3 comprises 16 residues. Germline V lookup: CDR1 KGHDR, CDR2 SFDVKD. V lost 3 bases to trimming and J lost 7 bases; unmatched junction nucleotides: 9. The CDR3 here is CATSDTGQGMANEQFF. CDR3 DNA sequence: TGTGCCACCAGTGATACCGGACAGGGGATGGCGAATGAGCAGTTCTTC.

V is TRBV7-9 and J is TRBJ2-5; D uncertain. The ends were cut back, 5 bases at V and 5 bases at J, with 9 bases in the middle. This CDR3 has 12 residues. The germline V gene has CDR1 SEHNR and CDR2 FQNEAQ (reference sequence). The CDR3 nucleotides are TGTGCCAGCAGCGCCTTTGGGGAGACCCAGTACTTC. It specifies CASSAFGETQYF. Full variable domain (rest looked up from reference TRBV7-9 and TRBJ2-5): DTGVSQNPRHKITKRGQNVTFRCDPISEHNRLYWYRQTLGQGPEFLTYFQNEAQLEKSRLLSDRFSAERPKGSFSTLEIQRTEQGDSAMYLCASSAFGETQYFGPGTRLLVL.

The rearrangement uses TRBV18 and TRBJ1-2; no firm D call. The CDR3 has 14 residues. V lost 1 base and J lost 4, with 10 bases in between. Germline V gene sequence: CDR1 KGHSH, CDR2 LQKENI. This chain's CDR3 is CASSPQSEVYGYTF. CDR3 coding DNA: TGTGCCAGCTCACCACAATCAGAGGTCTATGGCTACACCTTC.

This clonotype was counted a few times. The chain carries TRBV7-9 and TRBJ2-1; D gene uncertain. The CDR3 is 14 residues long. Trimming removed 2 bases at V and 3 bases at J, with 8 bases between. Looked up from germline, CDR1 is SEHNR and CDR2 is FQNEAQ (reference sequence). In nucleotides, the CDR3 is TGTGCCAGCAGCTTAAATCCAGTCTACAATGAGCAGTTCTTC. Its translation: CASSLNPVYNEQFF. The full variable domain, its missing parts supplied by reference TRBV7-9 and TRBJ2-1, is DTGVSQNPRHKITKRGQNVTFRCDPISEHNRLYWYRQTLGQGPEFLTYFQNEAQLEKSRLLSDRFSAERPKGSFSTLEIQRTEQGDSAMYLCASSLNPVYNEQFFGPGTRLTVL.

In this sample, this clonotype turned up a few times. CDR3 in amino acids: CASSPTSGVPDTQYF. The DNA of the CDR3 is TGTGCCAGCAGCCCGACTAGCGGGGTGCCAGATACGCAGTATTTT. The chain couples TRBV3-1 to TRBJ2-3; TRBD2 agrees at 11 bases. Germline CDR1 LGHDT, CDR2 YNNKEL (reference sequence). V lost 4 bases and J lost 4; bases outside the gene matches: 4. This CDR3 is 15 amino acids long.

The chain employs TRBV12-3 or TRBV12-4 and TRBJ2-7; 10 bases fit TRBD2. Trimming took 10 bases from V and 3 from J; bases not matched to a gene: 3. This CDR3 has 12 residues. CDR3 amino acids: CATRTSGYEQYF. For the CDR3, the DNA is TGTGCCACTCGGACTAGCGGCTACGAGCAGTACTTC.

The rearrangement uses TRBV2 and TRBJ2-7; D perhaps matches TRBD1 (6 bases). Germline assignment: CDR1 SNHLY and CDR2 FYNNEI. This CDR3 contains 13 residues. V was trimmed by 1 base and J by 5 bases, leaving 9 bases between them. CDR3 coding DNA: TGTGCCAGCAGTGAAGGCAGGGGCCACGAGCAGTACTTC. Translating gives CASSEGRGHEQYF.

The chain links TRBV7-2 to TRBJ1-2, with TRBD1 identical over 10 bases. There are 15 residues in the CDR3. Per germline, CDR1 SGHTA and CDR2 FQGNSA. V was pared by 4 bases and J by 1 base, with 3 bases of the junction left unmatched. DNA for the CDR3: TGTGCCAGCAGCTCCGGGACAGGGGATAACTATGGCTACACCTTC. Translation gives CASSSGTGDNYGYTF.

This rearrangement joins TRBV9 to TRBJ2-2, with D possibly being TRBD1 or TRBD2 (7 bases each). The CDR3 totals 17 residues. The V gene lost 8 bases and the J gene lost 4 bases, with 24 bases spanning the gap. CDR1 and CDR2 from the germline V gene are SGDLS and YYNGEE. CDR3 residues: CASTPRGAGQITGELFF. CDR3 bases: TGTGCCAGTACCCCCCGGGGGGCGGGACAGATCACCGGGGAGCTGTTTTTT.

The chain joins TRBV4-1 to TRBJ2-3; D gene ambiguous. Trimming stripped 2 bases from V and 7 bases from J, with 13 bases between. Germline V CDR1 and CDR2: MGHRA, YSYEKL. The CDR3 totals 14 residues. The CDR3 reads CASSQYSFSNTQYF. CDR3 DNA: TGCGCCAGCAGCCAATATAGCTTCTCGAATACGCAGTATTTT.

The V gene is TRBV5-5, the J gene TRBJ2-2, with 7 bases fitting TRBD1. Germline V CDR1 and CDR2: SGHKS, YYEKEE (reference sequence). The J segment lost 6 bases and the V segment lost 3 bases, leaving 8 bases of the junction unmatched. The CDR3 has 15 amino acids. The CDR3 reads CASSWTGALAGELFF. In nucleotides, the CDR3 is TGTGCCAGCAGCTGGACAGGTGCACTAGCCGGGGAGCTGTTTTTT. Drawing the rest from reference TRBV5-5 and TRBJ2-2, the complete variable domain is DAGVTQSPTHLIKTRGQQVTLRCSPISGHKSVSWYQQVLGQGPQFIFQYYEKEERGRGNFPDRFSARQFPNYSSELNVNALLLGDSALYLCASSWTGALAGELFFGEGSRLTVL.

This chain uses TRBV9 with TRBJ2-2, with unresolved D. The germline gives CDR1 SGDLS, CDR2 YYNGEE. CDR3 length equals 15 residues. V lost 4 bases and J 5 bases, leaving 15 bases between the germline ends. For the CDR3, the DNA is TGTGCCAGCAGCTTCCTTTCTGACCGAACCGGGGAGCTGTTTTTT. Protein product: CASSFLSDRTGELFF.

This clonotype was recorded a few times. V and J are TRBV19 and TRBJ2-7; TRBD1 is a possible D gene (6 bases). The ends were cut back, 4 bases at V and 7 bases at J, with 17 bases in the middle. The CDR3 spans 14 residues. Germline V gene data show CDR1 as LNHDA and CDR2 as SQIVND (reference sequence). The CDR3 DNA reads as TGTGCCAGTAGTAGGCAGGGGTCCAGCCAGGAGCAGTACTTC. It yields the protein CASSRQGSSQEQYF.

This clonotype has at least ten counts. The genes are TRBV7-2 and TRBJ2-1, with 9 bases that match TRBD2. The V and J ends lost 5 bases and 0 bases, in that order; junction bases with no gene match: 5. The CDR3 is 16 amino acids. CDR1 and CDR2 (germline): SGHTA, FQGNSA. In nucleotides, the CDR3 is TGTGCCAGCAGCCTTAGCGGGAGAGACTCCTACAATGAGCAGTTCTTC. It yields the protein CASSLSGRDSYNEQFF.

This clonotype appeared a few times. The chain combines TRBV6-2 or TRBV6-3 with TRBJ1-1, with 7 nucleotides matching TRBD1. V dropped 2 bases and J dropped 0; count of bases not matched to a gene: 6. Germline values: CDR1 MNHEY, CDR2 SVGEGT. The CDR3 totals 16 residues. For the CDR3, the DNA is TGTGCCAGCAGTTACCCACAGACAGGGATGAACACTGAAGCTTTCTTT. Protein product: CASSYPQTGMNTEAFF.